The 31 T cell receptor beta chains in this list originate from one sample, sequenced in a study of blood T cells in healthy people across ages. The authors ran a second PCR of 7 to 11 cycles using a sample-barcoded 5' primer and a J-beta primer mix. Via MiXCR, TCRdb re-called the 5' RACE reads, giving one row per CDR3 protein. The sample contains 870,000 or so distinct CDR3 sequences, 25% to 35% of which appear only once. The sequencing input was blood. These receptors originate from a woman over 75 in good health.

The rearrangement uses TRBV20-1 and TRBJ2-3; TRBD2 is a possible D gene (7 bases). Germline-derived CDR1 and CDR2 are DFQATT and SNEGSKA (reference sequence). V was cut by 3 bases and J by 2 bases, with 18 bases left in between. The CDR3 is 16 amino acids. This chain's CDR3 is CSASRYGGRSTDTQYF. For the CDR3, the DNA is TGCAGTGCTAGCAGATACGGGGGGCGGTCCACAGATACGCAGTATTTT.

The CDR3 DNA reads as TGCAGTGCTAAACAGGAAATTGGGAGGACTAATGAAAAACTGTTTTTT. Amino acids: CSAKQEIGRTNEKLFF. This chain joins TRBV20-1 and TRBJ1-4, with D possibly being TRBD1 (5 bases). The germline V gene has CDR1 DFQATT and CDR2 SNEGSKA (reference sequence). The CDR3 contains 16 residues. Trimming stripped 4 bases from V and 2 bases from J, with 17 bases between.

The chain is built from TRBV5-1 and TRBJ2-5; 8 bases match TRBD1. The germline V gene encodes CDR1 SGHRS and CDR2 YFSETQ. V dropped 8 bases and J dropped 6; count of bases not matched to a gene: 12. There are 14 residues in the CDR3. The CDR3 nucleotides are TGCGCCAGTAGCCCCCTGCAGGGGGCAAAGACCCAGTACTTC. Translated, it gives CASSPLQGAKTQYF. The full variable domain, with the rest looked up from reference TRBV5-1 and TRBJ2-5, is KAGVTQTPRYLIKTRGQQVTLSCSPISGHRSVSWYQQTPGQGLQFLFEYFSETQRNKGNFPGRFSGRQFSNSRSEMNVSTLELGDSALYLCASSPLQGAKTQYFGPGTRLLVL.

This sequence joins TRBV2 and TRBJ2-7; no clear D. Germline CDR1 SNHLY, CDR2 FYNNEI. V lost 6 bases and J lost 6, with 18 bases in between. The CDR3 totals 14 residues. The CDR3 region has the DNA TGTGCCAGCAGGTACGTTGTAATGGCCTGCGAGCAGTACTTC. Translation gives CASRYVVMACEQYF.

The sample holds many counts of this clonotype. The gene calls are TRBV21-1 and TRBJ2-5; TRBD1, the D gene given by the table, was not confirmed from the DNA. TRBV21-1 is given as a pseudogene. The CDR3 runs to 14 residues. This CDR3 reads CASSKRGPRETQYF. CDR3 bases: TGTGCCAGCAGCAAAAGGGGACCCCGGGAGACCCAGTACTTC.

This clonotype has at least ten counts. The gene calls are TRBV29-1 and TRBJ1-2, with 9 bases fitting TRBD1. CDR3 length equals 14 residues. The V gene's germline CDR1 is SQVTM and CDR2 ANQGSEA. After removal of 4 bases from V and 0 bases from J, the junction contained 3 bases not matched to a gene. CDR3 nucleotides: TGCAGCGTTGGACAGGGGGAAGCTAACTATGGCTACACCTTC. Its protein product is CSVGQGEANYGYTF.

About this clonotype: A much more abundant neighbour one base away suggests this may be a read error. The rearrangement links TRBV25-1 to TRBJ2-1; 7 bases agree with TRBD2. V shed 6 bases, J shed 13 bases, and the junction held 18 bases outside the gene matches. CDR3 size: 15 residues. Germline V gene sequence: CDR1 MGHDK, CDR2 SYGVNS. CDR3 sequence (DNA): TGTGCCAGCAGCCCGTGGGGAGCGGGGTCAGAGACCCAGTTCTTC. This gives the protein CASSPWGAGSETQFF.

CDR3 amino acids: CASSAVNSGGEQYF. The CDR3 nucleotides are TGTGCCAGCAGTGCCGTTAATAGCGGGGGGGAGCAGTACTTC. V and J are TRBV2 and TRBJ2-7; the match to TRBD2 covers 10 bases. Germline trimming cut 4 bases from V and 7 bases from J; bases unmatched to any gene: 7. The germline V gene encodes CDR1 SNHLY and CDR2 FYNNEI. The CDR3 loop spans 14 amino acids.

This clonotype was picked up many times. This chain uses TRBV7-9 with TRBJ2-3; D ambiguous. Trimming removed 5 bases at V and 10 bases at J, with 13 bases between. This CDR3 comprises 12 residues. Germline CDR1 and CDR2: SEHNR and FQNEAQ (reference sequence). Here the CDR3 DNA reads TGTGCCAGCAGCAAAGAGTCTTTTGCGCAGTATTTT. Translating it yields CASSKESFAQYF.

This sequence joins TRBV27 and TRBJ2-7; D is undetermined. This CDR3 spans 14 amino acids. Germline V gene sequence: CDR1 MNHEY, CDR2 SMNVEV (reference sequence). V was trimmed by 2 bases and J by 5 bases, leaving 13 bases between them. The CDR3 spells CASSLMDTWDEQYF. The CDR3 DNA reads as TGTGCCAGCAGTTTAATGGATACTTGGGACGAGCAGTACTTC.

This clonotype has a count of ten or more. The rearrangement uses TRBV7-2 and TRBJ2-1; D ambiguous. The V and J ends lost 2 bases and 8 bases respectively, with 16 bases between them. This CDR3 has 15 residues. Germline V gene data show CDR1 as SGHTA and CDR2 as FQGNSA. CDR3 amino acids: CASSLSSARSDEQFF. The CDR3 DNA reads TGTGCCAGCAGCTTATCGAGCGCTAGGTCAGATGAGCAGTTCTTC.

This clonotype came up many times. CDR3 sequence reads: CASSLMAGGLNEQFF. The CDR3 DNA follows: TGTGCCAGCAGCTTGATGGCGGGGGGGCTCAATGAGCAGTTCTTC. The chain links TRBV7-2 to TRBJ2-1; 9 bases agree with TRBD2. J was trimmed by 6 bases and V by 3 bases; bases with no gene match: 6. From germline, CDR1 is SGHTA and CDR2 FQGNSA. The CDR3 sequence is 15 residues long.

The chain combines TRBV18 with TRBJ2-1, with D possibly being TRBD2 (6 bases). The CDR3 extends over 17 amino acids. The ends were cut back, 3 bases at V and 4 bases at J, with 19 bases in the middle. The germline gives CDR1 KGHSH, CDR2 LQKENI. The CDR3 DNA reads as TGTGCCAGCTCACCGACCCTAGGAGGGGTGAGTTACAATGAGCAGTTCTTC. The encoded protein is CASSPTLGGVSYNEQFF.

This clonotype was counted between two and nine times. The V and J genes are TRBV6-2 or TRBV6-3 and TRBJ1-1; D gene unclear. This CDR3 is 13 amino acids long. The V end lost 8 bases, the J end lost 0 bases, and 10 bases lay between the germline ends. Germline V CDR1 and CDR2: MNHEY, SVGEGT. CDR3 bases: TGTGCCAGCTGGACCTCCATGAACACTGAAGCTTTCTTT. Protein sequence: CASWTSMNTEAFF.

This clonotype was detected ten times or more. This chain connects TRBV30 to TRBJ2-5, with unresolved D. V gave up 0 bases and J gave up 0 bases, with 5 bases separating them. From germline, CDR1 is GTSNPN and CDR2 SVGIG (reference sequence). This CDR3 spans 13 amino acids. CDR3 nucleotide sequence: TGTGCCTGGAGTGTGCTAAACCAAGAGACCCAGTACTTC. It is translated as CAWSVLNQETQYF.

This clonotype turned up a few times. The rearrangement links TRBV7-2 to TRBJ2-2, with no clear D. V dropped 3 bases and J dropped 1 base, with 9 bases sitting between them. This CDR3 comprises 15 residues. Germline CDR1 is SGHTA and CDR2 is FQGNSA. CDR3 DNA: TGTGCCAGCAGCTTCGGCCGGAAGAACACCGGGGAGCTGTTTTTT. This codes for CASSFGRKNTGELFF.

This clonotype was counted at least ten times. This chain joins TRBV6-1 and TRBJ2-1; 8 bases are a match to TRBD2. CDR1 and CDR2 from the germline V gene are MNHNS and SASEGT. This CDR3 has 13 amino acids. Losses at the gene ends were 4 bases for V and 4 bases for J; bases not matched to a gene: 0. This chain's CDR3 is CASSGLAYNEQFF. DNA of the CDR3: TGTGCCAGCAGTGGACTAGCGTACAATGAGCAGTTCTTC.

Of note for this clonotype: A much larger clone lies a single base off, so this may be a read error. This chain uses TRBV7-9 with TRBJ1-5, with TRBD1 as a possible D gene (6 bases). Trimming shortened V by 5 bases and J by 7 bases, and 21 bases separated the two germline ends. This CDR3 region has 16 residues. The V gene's germline CDR1 is SEHNR and CDR2 FQNEAQ (reference sequence). The CDR3: CASSNVGTKRRQPQHF. The CDR3 bases are TGTGCCAGCAGCAACGTCGGGACAAAAAGGAGACAGCCCCAGCATTTT.

This clonotype has at least ten counts. The chain joins TRBV3-1 to TRBJ2-5; unclear D gene. Germline lookup yields CDR1 LGHDT and CDR2 YNNKEL (reference sequence). Trimming took off 2 bases at V and 4 bases at J, with 5 bases between the two ends. The CDR3 totals 12 residues. CDR3 residues: CASSQTPETQYF. CDR3 in DNA: TGTGCCAGCAGCCAAACCCCAGAGACCCAGTACTTC.

About this clonotype: A read error may account for a junction end that differs from germline. V usage is TRBV11-2 and J usage is TRBJ2-1, with D hard to call. Per germline, CDR1 SGHAT and CDR2 FQNNGV. This CDR3 spans 12 amino acids. CDR3 region: CASSSEINGQFF. CDR3 DNA sequence: TGCGCCAGCAGCTCCGAGATCAATGGGCAGTTCTTC. Full variable domain (missing parts from reference TRBV11-2 and TRBJ2-1): EAGVAQSPRYKIIEKRQSVAFWCNPISGHATLYWYQQILGQGPKLLIQFQNNGVVDDSQLPKDRFSAERLKGVDSTLKIQPAKLEDSAVYLCASSSEINGQFFGPGTRLTVL.

This clonotype was observed a handful of times. The chain joins TRBV20-1 to TRBJ2-7; D might be TRBD1 or TRBD2, each matching 7 bases. Germline CDR1 and CDR2: DFQATT and SNEGSKA (reference sequence). V shed 6 bases and J shed 7 bases, with 19 bases lying between them. CDR3 length equals 13 residues. The CDR3 here is CSAQRGGGNEQYF. As DNA, the CDR3 is TGCAGTGCGCAAAGGGGAGGGGGCAATGAGCAGTACTTC.

Regarding this clonotype: One end of the junction is discordant with germline, which a read error may explain. V usage is TRBV10-3 and J usage is TRBJ2-3; possible D gene TRBD2, 7 bases. The CDR3 is made up of 17 amino acids. Germline V gene data show CDR1 as ENHRY and CDR2 as SYGVKD. CDR3 region: CAISTGLSTGGTDTRYF. CDR3 DNA: TGTGCCATCAGTACGGGACTATCAACCGGGGGCACAGATACGCGGTATTTT.

This clonotype has ten or more counts. The V call is TRBV7-9, the J call TRBJ1-1; 7 bases match TRBD1. This CDR3 comprises 14 residues. Germline trimming cut 4 bases from V and 3 bases from J; bases unmatched to any gene: 5. The germline V gene has CDR1 SEHNR and CDR2 FQNEAQ (reference sequence). In DNA form, the CDR3 reads TGTGCCAGCAGCTCACAGGGGCTGGACACTGAAGCTTTCTTT. Translating it yields CASSSQGLDTEAFF.

This chain links TRBV3-1 with TRBJ1-2; TRBD1 aligns across 7 bases. The J segment lost 7 bases and the V segment lost 1 base, leaving 15 bases of the junction unmatched. This CDR3 region has 17 residues. Germline CDR1 reads LGHDT; CDR2 reads YNNKEL (reference sequence). CDR3 DNA: TGTGCCAGCAGCCAAGTACCGGCAGGGGGACGGGTTCGTGGCTACACCTTC. This codes for CASSQVPAGGRVRGYTF.

The chain has TRBV6-2 or TRBV6-3 and TRBJ2-3; D may be TRBD2 (6 bases). With 5 bases removed from V and 6 bases from J, the gap between germline ends came to 15 bases. CDR1 MNHEY and CDR2 SVGEGT come from the germline V gene. The CDR3 contains 14 residues. CDR3 DNA sequence: TGTGCCAGCAGTCCCGGACTACGCCCCGATACGCAGTATTTT. It codes for CASSPGLRPDTQYF.

The chain joins TRBV6-2 or TRBV6-3 to TRBJ2-3; possible D gene TRBD2, 5 bases. The CDR3 runs 13 residues. Germline CDR1 reads MNHEY; CDR2 reads SVGEGT. Trimming shortened V by 7 bases and J by 1 base, and 9 bases separated the two germline ends. The CDR3 nucleotides are TGTGCCAGCATGGCCGGGGGCACAGATACGCAGTATTTT. Its protein is CASMAGGTDTQYF.

This clonotype was counted a few times. V gene TRBV7-9 combines with J gene TRBJ2-2, with 7 bases matching TRBD1. In germline, CDR1 is SEHNR, CDR2 FQNEAQ (reference sequence). The CDR3 is 16 residues long. V lost 0 bases to trimming and J lost 6 bases; unmatched junction nucleotides: 7. The CDR3 reads CASSLAPTGSAGELFF. The CDR3, as DNA: TGTGCCAGCAGCTTAGCGCCGACAGGGTCGGCCGGGGAGCTGTTTTTT.

This clonotype has a count of ten or more. The rearrangement joins TRBV3-1 to TRBJ1-2; maybe TRBD1 (5 bases). The CDR3 has 20 residues. The germline V gene encodes CDR1 LGHDT and CDR2 YNNKEL (reference sequence). Trimming left V 1 base short and J 0 bases short, with 24 bases between. The CDR3 region is CASSQVFDRMGGGTNYGYTF. In DNA, the CDR3 is TGTGCCAGCAGCCAAGTTTTCGACCGGATGGGGGGGGGGACTAACTATGGCTACACCTTC. The variable domain in full, completed from reference TRBV3-1 and TRBJ1-2, reads DTAVSQTPKYLVTQMGNDKSIKCEQNLGHDTMYWYKQDSKKFLKIMFSYNNKELIINETVPNRFSPKSPDKAHLNLHINSLELGDSAVYFCASSQVFDRMGGGTNYGYTFGSGTRLTVV.

This clonotype was observed many times. The chain carries TRBV6-2 or TRBV6-3 and TRBJ2-6; D is unclear. V was cut by 6 bases and J by 1 base, with 19 bases left in between. This CDR3 region has 18 residues. CDR1 and CDR2 (germline): MNHEY, SVGEGT. The CDR3 DNA is TGTGCCAGCAGCGGATCTCTAGGGATACTGTCTGGGGCCAACGTCCTGACTTTC. Amino acids: CASSGSLGILSGANVLTF.

The chain has TRBV5-1 and TRBJ2-2; TRBD2 matches at 7 bases. Germline-derived CDR1 and CDR2 are SGHRS and YFSETQ. The junction had 4 bases not matched to a gene; V was cut back by 5 bases and J by 3 bases. CDR3 length: 14 residues. CDR3: CASRASGDTGELFF. CDR3 sequence (DNA): TGCGCCAGCAGGGCCAGCGGGGACACCGGGGAGCTGTTTTTT.

This clonotype was seen more than once but under ten times. This may stem from a read error, because a much larger clone lies one nucleotide away. Since no conserved phenylalanine or tryptophan closes the CDR3, a read error is the likely cause. V gene TRBV20-1 combines with J gene TRBJ2-7; TRBD1 matches at 11 bases. This CDR3 has 14 amino acids. CDR1 DFQATT and CDR2 SNEGSKA come from the germline V gene (reference sequence). V shed 5 bases and J 5 bases; nucleotides not matched to a gene: 8. The CDR3 loop is CSALPGQGGHEQYL. CDR3 nucleotide sequence: TGCAGTGCTCTGCCGGGACAGGGGGGACACGAGCAGTACTTA.